This TCR beta chain was retrieved from a study of tumor-infiltrating lymphocytes in primary liver carcinoma (TCRdb year 2017). Regarding the complete study: Of the five patients, three men and two women aged 30 to 69 years, four had hepatocellular carcinoma and one had combined HCC and intrahepatic cholangiocarcinoma. The five patients had tumors staged T1-T3 N0M0, with maximum diameters ranging from roughly 4.2 to 11 cm. Each sample produced about 3.65 to 7.13 million productive TCRbeta reads, and read depth showed no significant difference between tissue types. TCRbeta repertoire sequencing, expression microarrays and whole-exome sequencing were combined in the study across five regions of each liver tumor, with adjacent normal tissue and blood also included. A total of around 35 specimens from 5 patients went through TCRbeta repertoire sequencing, namely 25 tumor regions, 5 adjacent noncancerous liver tissues and 5 peripheral blood samples. Technical replicate repertoires showed high reproducibility, with mean shared-clone rates roughly 0.87 and correlation coefficients above 0.95.

This clonotype was counted between two and nine times. The antigen this receptor binds is unknown. Base qualities are missing; no much larger clone stands one base away. Using a constant-region primer and ProtoScript II reverse transcriptase, TCRbeta-specific cDNA was reverse-transcribed from 500 ng total RNA. Three nested multiplex PCR rounds, following a slightly modified ARM-PCR procedure, were used to build the TCRbeta libraries. The first two PCR rounds used multiplex TRBV1-TRBV30 forward primers with a Cbeta reverse primer, each for 10 to 11 cycles. A final 25-cycle PCR with Deep VentR polymerase added sample barcodes and Illumina adapters. Before sequencing, amplicons of 200-500 bp were gel-purified using a QIAquick gel extraction kit. An Illumina HiSeq 2500 was used to sequence the TCRbeta amplicons, generating 250-bp paired-end reads. For the original study's pipeline: Trimmomatic v0.33 was used to quality-trim the reads, and FLASH v1.2.11 was used to merge paired reads so that full CDR3 sequences could be recovered. V, D and J germline segments were assigned to the rearranged TCRbeta sequences by MiGEC v1.2.1b. Clonotype statistics and Shannon-Wiener diversity indices were computed with VDJtools v1.0.0. To reduce sampling bias, subsequent analyses other than the diversity analysis used only the 250 most abundant clonotypes in each sample. Through fastp at Q25 and MiXCR, TCRdb rebuilt clones from the public reads, retaining in-frame beta chains. For every CDR3 protein sequence, its rows merge into one entry that carries the most common genes and DNA. The V and J calls come from TCRdb's annotation, not from the publication. The sample contains 90,000 to 150,000 distinct CDR3 sequences, 65% to 75% of them found a single time. The ten largest clonotypes hold 8% to 9% of the sample.

Total RNA and DNA were co-extracted from approximately 20-30 mg of bulk tissue with the AllPrep DNA/RNA mini kit, without cell sorting. Between November 2015 and early 2016, five patients in China with histopathologically diagnosed primary liver carcinoma had their tumors surgically resected. At the time of sampling, the patients were treatment-naive and had chronic HBV infection. Fresh tumor and adjacent tissue pieces were bisected; one half was stored in RNAlater at -80°C, the other sent for histology. On the study overall, not on this receptor specifically: A significantly larger repertoire fraction was made up by the top 250 clones in tumors than in blood (p = 0.039). Only the TCR beta chain was sequenced, so true repertoire diversity is likely underestimated because unpaired alpha chains were not captured. Since the samples were bulk and unsorted, there was no way to compare CD4+ and CD8+ T cell repertoires. With just a few patients in the study, the authors point out that the findings should be validated in a larger study. Repertoire overlap was found to be higher between tumor regions (mean about 35%) than between tumor-adjacent (around 17%) or tumor-blood (14%) pairs, consistent with antigen-driven expansion.

The cysteine opens and the phenylalanine closes a CDR3 of 12 amino acids. Here the CDR3 DNA is all that survives: 36 bases in frame from base 1. V sheds 2 bases and J sheds 4 bases, leaving 4 bases between their ends. The germline V gene encodes CDR1 SGHDT and CDR2 YYEEEE. The specimen was tumor-adjacent normal liver tissue. The receptor's source is a woman aged 60-75 years with primary liver carcinoma and hepatitis B virus infection. In this chain, TRBV5-6 is recombined with TRBJ1-5; the D gene remains uncertain. CDR3 reads: CASSFSNQPQHF. The DNA sequence is TGTGCCAGCAGCTTCTCTAATCAGCCCCAGCATTTT.